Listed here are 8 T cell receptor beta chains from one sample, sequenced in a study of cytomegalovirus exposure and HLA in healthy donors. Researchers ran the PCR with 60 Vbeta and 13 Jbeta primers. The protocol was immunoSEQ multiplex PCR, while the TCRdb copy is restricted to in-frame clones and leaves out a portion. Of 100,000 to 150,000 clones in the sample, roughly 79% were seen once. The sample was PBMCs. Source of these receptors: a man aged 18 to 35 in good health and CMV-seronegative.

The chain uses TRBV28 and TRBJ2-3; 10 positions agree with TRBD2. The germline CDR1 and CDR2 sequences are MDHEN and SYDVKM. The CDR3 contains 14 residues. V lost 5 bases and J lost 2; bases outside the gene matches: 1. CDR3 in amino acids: CASSGLAATDTQYF. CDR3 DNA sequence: TGTGCCAGCAGTGGACTAGCGGCCACAGATACGCAGTATTTT.

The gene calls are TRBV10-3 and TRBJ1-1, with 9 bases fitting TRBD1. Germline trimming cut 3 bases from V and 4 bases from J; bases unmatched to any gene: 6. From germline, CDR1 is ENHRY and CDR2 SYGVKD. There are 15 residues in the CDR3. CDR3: CAISDPGTGSTEAFF. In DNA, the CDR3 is TGTGCCATCAGTGACCCCGGGACAGGGTCCACTGAAGCTTTCTTT.

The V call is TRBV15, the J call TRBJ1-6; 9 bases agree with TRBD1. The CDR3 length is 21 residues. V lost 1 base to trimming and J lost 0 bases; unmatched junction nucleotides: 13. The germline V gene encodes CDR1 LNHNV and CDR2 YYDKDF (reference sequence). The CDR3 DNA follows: TGTGCCACCAGCAGAGGCGAGGACAGGGGAGCAATAAGCTCCTATAATTCACCCCTCCACTTT. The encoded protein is CATSRGEDRGAISSYNSPLHF.

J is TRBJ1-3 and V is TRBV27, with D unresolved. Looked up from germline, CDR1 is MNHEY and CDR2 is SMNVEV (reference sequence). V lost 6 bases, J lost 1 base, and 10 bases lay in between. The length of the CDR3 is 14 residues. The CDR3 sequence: CASRTPGSGNTIYF. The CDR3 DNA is TGTGCCAGCAGAACACCGGGGTCTGGAAACACCATATATTTT.

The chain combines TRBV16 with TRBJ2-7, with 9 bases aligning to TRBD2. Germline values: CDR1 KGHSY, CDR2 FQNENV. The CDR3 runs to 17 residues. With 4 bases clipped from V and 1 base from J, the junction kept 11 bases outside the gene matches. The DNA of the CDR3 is TGTGCCAGCAGCCGAACTGGGCTAGCGGGGAGATCCTACGAGCAGTACTTC. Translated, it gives CASSRTGLAGRSYEQYF.

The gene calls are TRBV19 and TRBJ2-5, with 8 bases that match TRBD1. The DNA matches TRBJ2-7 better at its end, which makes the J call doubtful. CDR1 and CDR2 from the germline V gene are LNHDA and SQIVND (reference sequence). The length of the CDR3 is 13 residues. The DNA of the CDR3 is TGTGCCAGTAGTCTCGGACAGGGAGGCGAGCAGTACTTC. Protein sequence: CASSLGQGGEQYF.

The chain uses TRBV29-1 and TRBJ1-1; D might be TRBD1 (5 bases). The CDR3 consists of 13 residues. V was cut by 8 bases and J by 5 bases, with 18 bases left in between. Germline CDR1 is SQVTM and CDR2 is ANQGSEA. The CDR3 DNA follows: TGCAGCCCAACCTACGGTGGGGCTACTGAAGCTTTCTTT. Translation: CSPTYGGATEAFF.

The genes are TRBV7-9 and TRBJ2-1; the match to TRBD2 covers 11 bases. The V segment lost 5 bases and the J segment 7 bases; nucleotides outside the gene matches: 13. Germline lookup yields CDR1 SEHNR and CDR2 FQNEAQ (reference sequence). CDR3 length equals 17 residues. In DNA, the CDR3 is TGTGCCAGCAGCCCCGGCCTAGCGGGGGGCCGGGGGAATGAGCAGTTCTTC. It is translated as CASSPGLAGGRGNEQFF.